This TCR beta chain was recorded in a study of blood T cell repertoires in COVID-19. Study at large: Donors in the United States, Italy and Spain gave samples during acute or convalescent COVID-19. T cells, B-cell-depleted T cells, or PBMCs provided the cDNA or gDNA that served as material.

In the original workflow: From reference gene primer amplification, estimates of nucleated cell counts were derived. Assay used: immunoSEQ multiplex PCR; TCRdb lists only in-frame clones, some missing. Clone size and V and J calls were adopted from that table, with D and trimming inferred from the DNA. This repertoire shows fewer than 95,000 clones, roughly 88% found once; its top ten account for about 26%. V gave up 1 base and J gave up 3 bases, with 9 bases separating them. There are 15 residues in the CDR3. Per the germline V gene, CDR1 is SGHTA and CDR2 is FQGNSA. The gene calls are TRBV7-2 and TRBJ2-2, with D possibly matching TRBD1 (5 bases). The source material was peripheral blood. This receptor was identified in a man aged 50-60 years with active or convalescent COVID-19. CDR3 region: CASSLDGRDTGELFF. The CDR3 bases are TGTGCCAGCAGCTTAGATGGCAGGGACACCGGGGAGCTGTTTTTT. The complete variable domain, with remaining parts taken from reference TRBV7-2 and TRBJ2-2, reads GAGVSQSPSNKVTEKGKDVELRCDPISGHTALYWYRQSLGQGLEFLIYFQGNSAPDKSGLPSDRFSAERTGGSVSTLTIQRTQQEDSAVYLCASSLDGRDTGELFFGEGSRLTVL.